Here is one T cell receptor beta chain with its context. Sequencing was performed with immunoSEQ multiplex PCR; in TCRdb, only in-frame clones are kept and a portion is missing. In the table there are 180,000 or so clones, 65% to 90% of which are singletons. The record originates from a study of blood T cell repertoires in COVID-19. On the study more broadly: The analysed material was cDNA or gDNA that came from T cells, B-cell-depleted T cells, or PBMCs.

Germline assignment: CDR1 SGHAT and CDR2 FQNNGV. The CDR3 is 17 residues long. With V trimmed by 1 base and J by 0 bases, 5 bases remained unmatched. The chain couples TRBV11-2 to TRBJ2-5; 10 bases are shared with TRBD2. Sequencing input: peripheral blood. The sequence was obtained from a man in his sixties with acute or convalescent COVID-19. CDR3 region: CASSLGYGLADQETQYF. In DNA form, the CDR3 reads TGTGCCAGCAGCTTAGGATACGGACTAGCGGACCAAGAGACCCAGTACTTC.